Below, 2 T cell receptor beta chains from the same sample are listed, as sequenced in a study of TIL therapy for anti-PD-1-resistant metastatic lung cancer (dated by TCRdb to 2020 to 2022). This specimen's time point label, per the study, means: pre-treatment sample, taken before nivolumab and TIL therapy. The immunoSEQ v3 hsTCRB kit was used to amplify TCR beta CDR3 regions from genomic DNA through bias-controlled multiplex PCR. The source is immuneACCESS, and TCRdb retained only in-frame sequences with V and J called. Part of the clones is not carried over; for the studies checked, unresolved V genes explain less than half of this, and the remainder is unexplained. This sample gives 54,000 or so clones in total; roughly 70% of them show up just once. The ten largest clonotypes hold 1.5% to 2% of the sample. Sample: blood, taken at baseline. These receptors were collected from a person between 25 and 79 years old with non-small cell lung cancer.

The chain's CDR3 is CASSHGTALGDTQYF. Written as DNA, the CDR3 is TGTGCCAGCAGCCATGGGACAGCCCTGGGAGATACGCAGTATTTT. The rearrangement links TRBV11-2 to TRBJ2-3, with 7 bases fitting TRBD1. The CDR3 length is 15 residues. With V trimmed by 5 bases and J by 5 bases, 10 bases remained unmatched. The germline gives CDR1 SGHAT, CDR2 FQNNGV.

This clone was detected only a few times. DNA for the CDR3: TGTGCCACCAGCAGAGATGTTGGGACAGGGTATGGCTACACCTTC. Amino acids: CATSRDVGTGYGYTF. V usage is TRBV15 and J usage is TRBJ1-2; 9 bases are a match to TRBD1. Germline V CDR1 and CDR2: LNHNV, YYDKDF (reference sequence). V lost 0 bases, J lost 5 bases, and 4 bases stayed unmatched. The CDR3 is made up of 15 amino acids.